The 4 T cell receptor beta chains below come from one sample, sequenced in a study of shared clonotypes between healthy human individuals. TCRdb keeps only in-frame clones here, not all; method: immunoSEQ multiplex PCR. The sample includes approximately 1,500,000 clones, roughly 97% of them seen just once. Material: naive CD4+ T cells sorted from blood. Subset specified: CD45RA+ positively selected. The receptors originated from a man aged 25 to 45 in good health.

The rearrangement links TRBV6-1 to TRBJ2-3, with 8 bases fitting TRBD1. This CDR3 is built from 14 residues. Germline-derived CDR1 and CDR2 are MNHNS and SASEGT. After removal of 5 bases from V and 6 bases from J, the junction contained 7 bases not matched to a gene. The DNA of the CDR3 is TGTGCCAGCAGTCGGACAGGGAGTGTGGATACGCAGTATTTT. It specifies CASSRTGSVDTQYF.

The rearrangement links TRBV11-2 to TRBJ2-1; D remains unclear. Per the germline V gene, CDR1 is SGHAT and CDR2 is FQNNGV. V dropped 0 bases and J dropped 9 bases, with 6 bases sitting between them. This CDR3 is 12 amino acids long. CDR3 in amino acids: CASSLDEFEQFF. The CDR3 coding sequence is TGTGCCAGCAGCTTAGACGAATTTGAGCAGTTCTTC.

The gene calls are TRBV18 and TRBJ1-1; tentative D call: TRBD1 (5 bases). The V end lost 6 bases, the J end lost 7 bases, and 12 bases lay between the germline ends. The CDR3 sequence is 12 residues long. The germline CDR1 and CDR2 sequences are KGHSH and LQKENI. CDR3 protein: CASSPGSDEAFF. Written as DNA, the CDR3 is TGTGCCAGCTCCCCAGGGTCCGATGAAGCTTTCTTT.

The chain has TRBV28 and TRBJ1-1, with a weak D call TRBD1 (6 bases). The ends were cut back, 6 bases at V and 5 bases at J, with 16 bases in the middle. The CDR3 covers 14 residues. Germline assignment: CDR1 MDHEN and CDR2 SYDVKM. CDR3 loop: CASRDPGAQTEAFF. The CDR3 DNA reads TGTGCCAGCAGGGACCCGGGGGCGCAGACTGAAGCTTTCTTT.